The 10 T cell receptor beta chains below come from one sample, sequenced in a study of blood T cell repertoires in COVID-19. Data came from immunoSEQ multiplex PCR; TCRdb stores just in-frame clones and leaves some out. In the table there are about 220,000 clones, less than 85% of which are singletons. The sequenced material came from peripheral blood. These receptors came from a woman of 80 years or more with acute or convalescent COVID-19.

A word on this clone: The DNA is left out, because the CDR3 cannot be placed on it with certainty; the CDR3 is given as TCRdb lists it. The chain employs TRBV7-2 and TRBJ2-2; the table's D call, TRBD1, has no DNA check behind it. The CDR3 has 16 residues if both end residues are counted. The germline gives CDR1 SGHTA, CDR2 FQGNSA. The chain's CDR3 is CASSFGPGGNTGELFF.

The J gene is TRBJ1-1, the V gene TRBV15; D call uncertain. Germline V lookup: CDR1 LNHNV, CDR2 YYDKDF (reference sequence). Trimming removed 1 base at V and 6 bases at J, with 9 bases between. The CDR3 spans 13 residues. The CDR3 coding sequence is TGTGCCACCAGCAGAGGAGAAAGATCTGAAGCTTTCTTT. Encoded protein: CATSRGERSEAFF.

V usage is TRBV2 and J usage is TRBJ1-5; TRBD1 might be the D (5 bases). The germline V gene has CDR1 SNHLY and CDR2 FYNNEI. The CDR3 extends over 14 amino acids. V lost 7 bases to trimming and J lost 3 bases, with 13 bases between them. The CDR3 reads CASNWAGYNQPQHF. CDR3 DNA: TGTGCCAGCAATTGGGCAGGGTACAATCAGCCCCAGCATTTT.

The CDR3: CSAGQGSNTEAFF. The CDR3 coding sequence is TGCAGCGCTGGACAGGGCTCGAACACTGAAGCTTTCTTT. The chain joins TRBV29-1 to TRBJ1-1; 8 bases agree with TRBD1. V shed 7 bases and J 1 base; nucleotides not matched to a gene: 5. Germline V gene lookup returns CDR1 SQVTM and CDR2 ANQGSEA. This CDR3 spans 13 amino acids.

The V call is TRBV19, the J call TRBJ1-2; D may be TRBD1 (6 bases). The CDR3 consists of 14 residues. CDR1 and CDR2 from the germline V gene are LNHDA and SQIVND (reference sequence). Trimming pared 3 bases from V and 2 bases from J, leaving 10 bases between. The CDR3 DNA reads TGTGCCAGTAGTATGCAAACAGGGAACTATGGCTACACCTTC. This codes for CASSMQTGNYGYTF.

This chain connects TRBV30 to TRBJ1-1, with a weak D call TRBD1 (5 bases). Trimming took 3 bases from V and 7 from J, leaving 15 bases between them. Germline V CDR1 and CDR2: GTSNPN, SVGIG (reference sequence). CDR3 length: 13 amino acids. CDR3 DNA: TGTGCCTGGAGGGGCAGGGTGGGTTTTGAAGCTTTCTTT. This encodes CAWRGRVGFEAFF. The full variable domain, in which reference TRBV30 and TRBJ1-1 provide the parts outside the CDR3, is SQTIHQWPATLVQPVGSPLSLECTVEGTSNPNLYWYRQAAGRGLQLLFYSVGIGQISSEVPQNLSASRPQDRQFILSSKKLLLSDSGFYLCAWRGRVGFEAFFGQGTRLTVV.

This sequence joins TRBV7-2 and TRBJ1-2; 7 nucleotides align to TRBD1. Germline CDR1 reads SGHTA; CDR2 reads FQGNSA. CDR3 length equals 15 residues. The J segment lost 1 base and the V segment lost 1 base, leaving 3 bases of the junction unmatched. This CDR3 reads CASSLDPGGNYGYTF. CDR3 coding DNA: TGTGCCAGCAGCTTAGATCCAGGGGGTAACTATGGCTACACCTTC.

This clone came up a few times. V usage is TRBV5-5 and J usage is TRBJ1-5; the D is unclear. V was pared by 0 bases and J by 2 bases, with 6 bases between. The germline gives CDR1 SGHKS, CDR2 YYEKEE (reference sequence). This CDR3 contains 14 residues. CDR3 DNA: TGTGCCAGCAGCTTGGCGGTCGGCAATCAGCCCCAGCATTTT. As protein: CASSLAVGNQPQHF.

This clone was detected once. The chain uses TRBV19 and TRBJ1-1, with 7 positions matching TRBD1. Germline V lookup: CDR1 LNHDA, CDR2 SQIVND (reference sequence). V dropped 5 bases and J dropped 1; count of bases not matched to a gene: 7. The CDR3 covers 15 residues. The CDR3 loop is CASSPTGAANTEAFF. CDR3 DNA: TGTGCCAGTAGTCCAACAGGGGCGGCGAACACTGAAGCTTTCTTT.

The V and J genes are TRBV4-2 and TRBJ2-3; TRBD1 aligns across 7 bases. The CDR3 length is 13 residues. The V segment lost 4 bases and the J segment 5 bases; nucleotides outside the gene matches: 3. CDR1 and CDR2 (germline): LGHNA, YNFKEQ. This chain's CDR3 is CASSRGGRDTQYF. CDR3 bases: TGTGCCAGCAGCCGAGGGGGCAGAGATACGCAGTATTTT.